Listed here is a single T cell receptor beta chain. Primers for the PCR totalled 60 Vbeta and 13 Jbeta. The data were produced by immunoSEQ multiplex PCR, yet TCRdb's version contains in-frame clones alone and is incomplete. This table has 150,000 to 200,000 clones, over 75% appearing once. The junction had 8 bases not matched to a gene; V was cut back by 4 bases and J by 2 bases. This CDR3 contains 15 residues. This specimen comes from a study of cytomegalovirus exposure and HLA in healthy donors. The V call is TRBV23-1, the J call TRBJ2-7; 7 bases are a match to TRBD1. TRBV23-1 is marked as an open reading frame, function uncertain. The receptor was derived from a woman between 45 and 65 years old in good health and CMV-seropositive. Sequencing was carried out using PBMCs. CDR3 in amino acids: CASSPSRGKPYEQYF. The CDR3 coding sequence is TGCGCCAGCAGTCCGAGCAGGGGGAAGCCCTACGAGCAGTACTTC.